What follows describes a single TCR beta chain. As processed by the authors: Nucleated cell counts were estimated from reference gene primer amplification. The assay was immunoSEQ multiplex PCR, and TCRdb's table has in-frame clones only and misses some. V and J calls and clone size are as listed in that table; D and trimming were resolved from the DNA. Here the sample spans approximately 240,000 clones, around nine tenths being singletons. CDR3 length equals 13 residues. Trimming removed 3 bases from V and 7 bases from J; junction bases left unmatched: 7. The V gene's germline CDR1 is SGHRS and CDR2 YFSETQ. The data originate from a study of blood T cell repertoires in COVID-19.

Sample: PBMCs or T cells enriched from blood (not recorded which). The chain is built from TRBV5-1 and TRBJ2-7; the match to TRBD1 covers 7 bases. This receptor was obtained from a woman under 30 who had recovered from COVID-19. The CDR3 region is CASSSDRPYEQYF. The CDR3, as DNA: TGCGCCAGCAGCTCGGACAGGCCGTATGAGCAGTACTTC.